The clone carrying this T cell receptor (beta chain) showed up many times. What it binds is not known. The CDR3 totals 15 residues. V lost 0 bases and J lost 8, with 14 bases in between. Per germline, CDR1 MNHEY and CDR2 SVGEGT. This sample was taken from a study of T-cell memory formation after mild COVID-19. Findings and caveats of the study: A second wave expanding day 15 to 37 was CD4+-biased; contracting clones were balanced. Researchers found some responding clones in pre-infection memory, a sign that cross-reactive memory joined.

In TCRdb, the 5' RACE reads were re-called with MiXCR into one record per CDR3 protein. The sample has fewer than 40,000 distinct CDR3 sequences, 7% to 8% seen once; the top ten hold approximately 29%. The sequence was obtained from a man between 18 and 29 years old who had mild COVID-19 (a few samples of this study predate the infection). Cell type and time point are not known. The sequenced sample consisted of PBMCs or a T cell subset sorted from them (not recorded which). This chain uses TRBV6-2 or TRBV6-3 with TRBJ2-1; D gene uncertain. The CDR3, as DNA: TGTGCCAGCAGTTACTCTTCAGAAGGTATCCATGAGCAGTTCTTC. This gives the protein CASSYSSEGIHEQFF.